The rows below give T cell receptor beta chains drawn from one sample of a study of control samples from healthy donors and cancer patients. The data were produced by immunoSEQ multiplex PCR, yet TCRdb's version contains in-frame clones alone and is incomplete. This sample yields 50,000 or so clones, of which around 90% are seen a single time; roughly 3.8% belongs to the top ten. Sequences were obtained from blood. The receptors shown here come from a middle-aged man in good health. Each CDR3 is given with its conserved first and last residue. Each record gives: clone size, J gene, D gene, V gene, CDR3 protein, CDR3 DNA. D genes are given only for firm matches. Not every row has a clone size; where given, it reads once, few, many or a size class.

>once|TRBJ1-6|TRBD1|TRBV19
CASSTDRANSPLHF
TGTGCCAGTAGTACGGACAGGGCCAATTCACCCCTCCACTTT
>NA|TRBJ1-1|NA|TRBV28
CASRLVQGTNTEAFF
TGTGCCAGCAGGCTAGTACAGGGAACGAACACTGAAGCTTTCTTT
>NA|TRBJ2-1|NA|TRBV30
CAWSVGLDNEQFF
TGTGCCTGGAGTGTAGGGCTTGACAATGAGCAGTTCTTC
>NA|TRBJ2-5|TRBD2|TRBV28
CASSFAGGPETQYF
TGTGCCAGCAGTTTCGCGGGAGGGCCAGAGACCCAGTACTTC
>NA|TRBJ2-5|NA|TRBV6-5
CASSQGSQETQYF
TGTGCCAGCAGCCAAGGGTCCCAAGAGACCCAGTACTTC
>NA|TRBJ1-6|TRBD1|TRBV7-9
CASSLSFGDSYNSPLHF
TGTGCCAGCAGCCTATCCTTTGGGGACAGCTATAATTCACCCCTCCACTTT
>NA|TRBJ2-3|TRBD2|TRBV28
CASRIAGPTDTQYF
TGTGCCAGCAGAATAGCGGGACCCACAGATACGCAGTATTTT
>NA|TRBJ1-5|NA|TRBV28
CASSLYASLVPQHF
TGTGCCAGCAGTTTATACGCATCTTTGGTGCCCCAGCATTTT
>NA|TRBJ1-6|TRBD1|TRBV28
CASNWDRNSPLHF
TGTGCCAGCAACTGGGACAGAAATTCACCCCTCCACTTT
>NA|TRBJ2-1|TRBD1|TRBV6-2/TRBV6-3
CASSTGRGTGQKEQFF
TGTGCCAGCAGTACGGGTAGGGGGACAGGGCAAAAGGAGCAGTTCTTC
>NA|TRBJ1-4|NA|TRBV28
CASSLLIQGPNEKLFF
TGTGCCAGCAGTTTGCTTATCCAGGGGCCTAATGAAAAACTGTTTTTT
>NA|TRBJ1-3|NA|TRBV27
CASSLTPGVSGNTIYF
TGTGCCAGCAGTTTGACCCCAGGGGTCTCTGGAAACACCATATATTTT
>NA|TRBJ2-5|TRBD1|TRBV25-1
CASSAALGTGQETQYF
TGTGCCAGCAGTGCCGCCCTCGGGACAGGCCAAGAGACCCAGTACTTC
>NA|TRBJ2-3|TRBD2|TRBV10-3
CAIREALVAGKGDTQYF
TGTGCCATCAGGGAGGCCCTAGTAGCGGGTAAAGGAGATACGCAGTATTTT
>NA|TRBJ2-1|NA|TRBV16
CASSQQVTPRNQQFF
TGTGCCAGCAGCCAACAGGTGACACCCCGCAATCAGCAGTTCTTC
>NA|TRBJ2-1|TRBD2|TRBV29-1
CSVPAGEDNEQFF
TGCAGCGTGCCCGCGGGAGAGGACAATGAGCAGTTCTTC
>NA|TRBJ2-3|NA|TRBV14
CASSPTTGADTQYF
TGTGCCAGCAGCCCGACTACGGGGGCAGATACGCAGTATTTT
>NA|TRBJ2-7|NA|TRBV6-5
CASSLRTGVAYEQYF
TGTGCCAGCAGTCTTCGGACTGGGGTGGCCTACGAGCAGTACTTC
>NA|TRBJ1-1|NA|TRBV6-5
CASSYGTLNTEAFF
TGTGCCAGCAGTTACGGGACTCTGAACACTGAAGCTTTCTTT
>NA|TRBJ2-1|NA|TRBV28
CASSLADEQFF
TGTGCCAGCAGCCTCGCGGATGAGCAGTTCTTC
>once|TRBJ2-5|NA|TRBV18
CASSPGGSQETQYF
TGTGCCAGCTCACCAGGCGGTAGTCAAGAGACCCAGTACTTC
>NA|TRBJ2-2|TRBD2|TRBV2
CASGTSGNTGELFF
TGTGCCAGCGGGACTAGCGGAAACACCGGGGAGCTGTTTTTT
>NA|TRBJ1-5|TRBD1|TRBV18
CASSPEDRGEPQHF
TGTGCCAGCTCACCCGAGGACAGGGGTGAGCCCCAGCATTTT
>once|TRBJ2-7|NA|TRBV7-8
CASSQASRGSYEQYF
TGTGCCAGCAGTCAGGCTAGCCGTGGATCCTACGAGCAGTACTTC
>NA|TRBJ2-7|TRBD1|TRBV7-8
CASRLDRGAYEQYF
TGTGCCAGCAGACTGGACAGGGGAGCCTACGAGCAGTACTTC
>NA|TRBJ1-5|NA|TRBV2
CASSEDRAISNQPQHF
TGTGCCAGCAGTGAAGACAGGGCCATAAGTAATCAGCCCCAGCATTTT
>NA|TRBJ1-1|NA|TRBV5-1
CASSYSEGGNTEAFF
TGCGCCAGCAGCTACTCGGAAGGGGGGAACACTGAAGCTTTCTTT
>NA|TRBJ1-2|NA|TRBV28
CALGDGANYGYTF
TGTGCCTTGGGAGACGGGGCTAACTATGGCTACACCTTC
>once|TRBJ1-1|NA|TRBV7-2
CASSLVGDSEAFF
TGTGCCAGCAGCTTAGTTGGGGACTCTGAAGCTTTCTTT
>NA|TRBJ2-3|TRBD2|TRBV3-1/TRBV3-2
CASSQAILLAGGRGQYF
TGTGCCAGCAGCCAAGCGATCCTACTAGCGGGAGGGCGTGGGCAGTATTTT
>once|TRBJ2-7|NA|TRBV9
CASSVEEVPYEQYF
TGTGCCAGCAGCGTAGAAGAGGTTCCATACGAGCAGTACTTC
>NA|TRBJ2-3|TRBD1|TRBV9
CASSHDTGGTDTQYF
TGTGCCAGCAGCCATGATACAGGGGGCACAGATACGCAGTATTTT
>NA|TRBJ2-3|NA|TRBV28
CASSLAGARTDTQYF
TGTGCCAGCAGTTTAGCGGGGGCACGCACAGATACGCAGTATTTT
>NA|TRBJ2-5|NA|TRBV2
CASSGMETQYF
TGTGCCAGCAGCGGGATGGAGACCCAGTACTTC
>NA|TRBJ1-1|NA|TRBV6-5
CASSFLGLVNTEAFF
TGTGCCAGCAGTTTCCTCGGACTGGTGAACACTGAAGCTTTCTTT
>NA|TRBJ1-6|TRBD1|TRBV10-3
CATRPGTENSPLHF
TGTGCCACCAGACCGGGGACAGAGAATTCACCCCTCCACTTT